The rows below give T cell receptor beta chains drawn from one sample of a study of shared clonotypes between healthy human individuals. Assay used: immunoSEQ multiplex PCR; TCRdb lists only in-frame clones, some missing. The table includes over a million clones, about 98% detected once. Sequencing was performed on naive CD4+ T cells sorted from blood. Source of these receptors: a young man in good health. CDR3s include the opening cysteine and the closing phenylalanine or tryptophan. D genes are given only for firm matches. Clone sizes are given selectively: once, few, many, or a class where the clone is expanded.

clone size: -; V gene: TRBV6-1; J gene: TRBJ2-7; D gene: TRBD2; CDR3 protein: CASSGSGSYEQYF; CDR3 DNA: TGTGCCAGCAGCGGTAGCGGGAGCTACGAGCAGTACTTC
clone size: -; V gene: TRBV7-2; J gene: TRBJ2-1; D gene: TRBD1; CDR3 protein: CASSQRQGVYNEQFF; CDR3 DNA: TGTGCCAGCAGCCAACGACAGGGGGTTTACAATGAGCAGTTCTTC
clone size: -; V gene: TRBV7-9; J gene: TRBJ2-1; D gene: -; CDR3 protein: CASSIPVTINEQFF; CDR3 DNA: TGTGCCAGCAGCATTCCGGTCACTATCAATGAGCAGTTCTTC
clone size: -; V gene: TRBV18; J gene: TRBJ2-3; D gene: -; CDR3 protein: CASSSPGADTQYF; CDR3 DNA: TGTGCCAGCTCATCCCCCGGCGCAGATACGCAGTATTTT
clone size: -; V gene: TRBV2; J gene: TRBJ1-1; D gene: TRBD1; CDR3 protein: CASSDASGQGAFEAFF; CDR3 DNA: TGTGCCAGCAGTGACGCCTCCGGACAGGGAGCCTTTGAAGCTTTCTTT
clone size: once; V gene: TRBV29-1; J gene: TRBJ1-1; D gene: -; CDR3 protein: CSAYNTEAFF; CDR3 DNA: TGCAGCGCCTATAACACTGAAGCTTTCTTT
clone size: -; V gene: TRBV7-2; J gene: TRBJ1-3; D gene: -; CDR3 protein: CASSSHGGAGNTIYF; CDR3 DNA: TGTGCCAGCAGCTCCCACGGGGGTGCGGGAAACACCATATATTTT
clone size: -; V gene: TRBV6-5; J gene: TRBJ2-1; D gene: TRBD1; CDR3 protein: CASSYDRVLNEQFF; CDR3 DNA: TGTGCCAGCAGTTACGACAGGGTTCTGAATGAGCAGTTCTTC
clone size: -; V gene: TRBV6-5; J gene: TRBJ2-1; D gene: TRBD2; CDR3 protein: CASSLRLAGVDEQFF; CDR3 DNA: TGTGCCAGCAGCTTAAGACTAGCGGGAGTCGATGAGCAGTTCTTC
clone size: once; V gene: TRBV6-5; J gene: TRBJ2-1; D gene: TRBD2; CDR3 protein: CASRHRGLGHGEQFF; CDR3 DNA: TGTGCCAGCAGACACAGAGGACTAGGCCACGGTGAGCAGTTCTTC
clone size: -; V gene: TRBV30; J gene: TRBJ1-2; D gene: -; CDR3 protein: CAWNPFQGGGYGYTF; CDR3 DNA: TGTGCCTGGAATCCGTTCCAGGGCGGCGGCTATGGCTACACCTTC
clone size: -; V gene: TRBV7-9; J gene: TRBJ1-4; D gene: TRBD1; CDR3 protein: CASSWTGLNEKLFF; CDR3 DNA: TGTGCCAGCAGCTGGACAGGGTTGAATGAAAAACTGTTTTTT
clone size: -; V gene: TRBV4-1; J gene: TRBJ2-2; D gene: -; CDR3 protein: CASSGGGWNTGELFF; CDR3 DNA: TGCGCCAGCTCCGGTGGGGGGTGGAACACCGGGGAGCTGTTTTTT
clone size: -; V gene: TRBV10-3; J gene: TRBJ1-2; D gene: -; CDR3 protein: CAISGGDGYTF; CDR3 DNA: TGTGCCATTTCTGGCGGGGATGGCTACACCTTC
clone size: -; V gene: TRBV25-1; J gene: TRBJ2-7; D gene: TRBD2; CDR3 protein: CASSEARSSGGTYEQYF; CDR3 DNA: TGTGCCAGCAGTGAAGCAAGGTCTAGCGGGGGCACCTACGAGCAGTACTTC
clone size: -; V gene: TRBV5-4; J gene: TRBJ1-1; D gene: -; CDR3 protein: CASSLGEPAGDGTEAFF; CDR3 DNA: TGTGCCAGCAGCTTGGGGGAGCCTGCAGGGGATGGCACTGAAGCTTTCTTT
clone size: -; V gene: TRBV9; J gene: TRBJ2-3; D gene: -; CDR3 protein: CASSVNTDTQYF; CDR3 DNA: TGTGCCAGCAGCGTAAACACAGATACGCAGTATTTT
clone size: -; V gene: TRBV7-8; J gene: TRBJ1-2; D gene: TRBD1; CDR3 protein: CASILFGDSVYGYTF; CDR3 DNA: TGTGCCAGCATCCTCTTTGGGGACAGCGTCTATGGCTACACCTTC
clone size: -; V gene: TRBV19; J gene: TRBJ2-3; D gene: TRBD2; CDR3 protein: CASSIDLAGADTQYF; CDR3 DNA: TGTGCCAGTAGTATAGACCTAGCGGGAGCAGATACGCAGTATTTT
clone size: -; V gene: TRBV20-1; J gene: TRBJ2-1; D gene: -; CDR3 protein: CLVDFNNEQFF; CDR3 DNA: TGCCTTGTAGACTTTAACAATGAGCAGTTCTTC
clone size: -; V gene: TRBV5-6; J gene: TRBJ2-7; D gene: -; CDR3 protein: CASSLVGQVWEQYF; CDR3 DNA: TGTGCCAGCAGCTTGGTCGGACAAGTGTGGGAGCAGTACTTC
clone size: once; V gene: TRBV19; J gene: TRBJ1-5; D gene: -; CDR3 protein: CASSIRVDQPQHF; CDR3 DNA: TGTGCCAGTAGTATCAGGGTGGATCAGCCCCAGCATTTT
clone size: -; V gene: TRBV2; J gene: TRBJ2-3; D gene: -; CDR3 protein: CASRRTTDTQYF; CDR3 DNA: TGTGCCAGCAGAAGAACCACAGATACGCAGTATTTT
clone size: -; V gene: TRBV19; J gene: TRBJ2-2; D gene: -; CDR3 protein: CASGRLGELFF; CDR3 DNA: TGTGCCAGTGGACGTTTGGGGGAGCTGTTTTTT
clone size: -; V gene: TRBV29-1; J gene: TRBJ2-1; D gene: TRBD2; CDR3 protein: CSLPGLAGTNEQFF; CDR3 DNA: TGCAGCCTCCCGGGACTAGCGGGGACCAATGAGCAGTTCTTC
clone size: -; V gene: TRBV4-3; J gene: TRBJ1-1; D gene: -; CDR3 protein: CASSQDRGGNTEAFF; CDR3 DNA: TGCGCCAGCAGCCAAGATAGGGGGGGAAACACTGAAGCTTTCTTT
clone size: -; V gene: TRBV5-1; J gene: TRBJ2-5; D gene: -; CDR3 protein: CASSLGTAAGTQYF; CDR3 DNA: TGCGCCAGCAGCTTAGGGACTGCGGCTGGGACCCAGTACTTC
clone size: -; V gene: TRBV28; J gene: TRBJ1-2; D gene: -; CDR3 protein: CASIQSPGLSGYTF; CDR3 DNA: TGTGCCAGCATTCAAAGCCCCGGACTGTCAGGCTACACCTTC
clone size: -; V gene: TRBV18; J gene: TRBJ2-4; D gene: TRBD2; CDR3 protein: CASSPTVGLAGQNIQYF; CDR3 DNA: TGTGCCAGCTCACCGACGGTAGGACTAGCGGGACAAAACATTCAGTACTTC
clone size: -; V gene: TRBV10-2; J gene: TRBJ2-3; D gene: -; CDR3 protein: CASKRTTSTDTQYF; CDR3 DNA: TGCGCCAGCAAACGGACTACTAGCACAGATACGCAGTATTTT
clone size: -; V gene: TRBV6-1; J gene: TRBJ2-5; D gene: TRBD2; CDR3 protein: CASSEFSGGRLPTQYF; CDR3 DNA: TGTGCCAGCAGTGAATTTTCGGGGGGACGGCTCCCGACCCAGTACTTC
clone size: -; V gene: TRBV5-1; J gene: TRBJ2-3; D gene: -; CDR3 protein: CASSPRAGMTDTQYF; CDR3 DNA: TGCGCCAGCAGCCCTAGGGCAGGGATGACAGATACGCAGTATTTT
clone size: -; V gene: TRBV11-3; J gene: TRBJ1-1; D gene: TRBD1; CDR3 protein: CASSLEGKQGSIEAFF; CDR3 DNA: TGTGCCAGCAGCTTAGAGGGGAAACAGGGGTCCATTGAAGCTTTCTTT
clone size: -; V gene: TRBV7-6; J gene: TRBJ2-1; D gene: -; CDR3 protein: CASSLEPAYTTGGLNEQFF; CDR3 DNA: TGTGCCAGCAGCTTAGAGCCAGCCTATACCACCGGGGGTCTTAATGAGCAGTTCTTC
clone size: -; V gene: TRBV4-3; J gene: TRBJ2-5; D gene: -; CDR3 protein: CASSQEGPRGAKETQYF; CDR3 DNA: TGCGCCAGCAGCCAAGAAGGGCCCCGGGGAGCAAAAGAGACCCAGTACTTC
clone size: -; V gene: TRBV13; J gene: TRBJ2-2; D gene: -; CDR3 protein: CASSLSSIGGELFF; CDR3 DNA: TGTGCCAGCAGCTTATCGTCTATAGGTGGGGAGCTGTTTTTT
clone size: -; V gene: TRBV5-5; J gene: TRBJ1-5; D gene: -; CDR3 protein: CASSFGPGGNQPQHF; CDR3 DNA: TGTGCCAGCAGCTTCGGCCCGGGGGGCAATCAGCCCCAGCATTTT
clone size: -; V gene: TRBV6-1; J gene: TRBJ1-4; D gene: TRBD1; CDR3 protein: CASSDPGQANEKLFF; CDR3 DNA: TGTGCCAGCAGTGACCCGGGACAGGCTAATGAAAAACTGTTTTTT
clone size: -; V gene: TRBV5-1; J gene: TRBJ2-3; D gene: -; CDR3 protein: CASSLGGTDTQYF; CDR3 DNA: TGCGCCAGCAGCTTGGGAGGGACAGATACGCAGTATTTT
clone size: -; V gene: TRBV7-2; J gene: TRBJ1-4; D gene: -; CDR3 protein: CASSLNPSSNEKLFF; CDR3 DNA: TGTGCCAGCAGCTTAAACCCTAGTTCTAATGAAAAACTGTTTTTT
clone size: -; V gene: TRBV18; J gene: TRBJ2-2; D gene: TRBD2; CDR3 protein: CASSPLGLAGSNTGELFF; CDR3 DNA: TGTGCCAGCTCACCTCTGGGACTAGCGGGGTCTAACACCGGGGAGCTGTTTTTT
clone size: -; V gene: TRBV19; J gene: TRBJ2-7; D gene: -; CDR3 protein: CASRSHYHGGRPGSYEQYF; CDR3 DNA: TGTGCCAGCCGTTCTCATTATCACGGGGGGCGACCGGGCTCCTACGAGCAGTACTTC
clone size: -; V gene: TRBV19; J gene: TRBJ1-2; D gene: -; CDR3 protein: CASSSNLNYGYTF; CDR3 DNA: TGTGCCAGTAGTTCTAACTTAAACTATGGCTACACCTTC
clone size: -; V gene: TRBV18; J gene: TRBJ2-5; D gene: -; CDR3 protein: CASSPPAGQETQYF; CDR3 DNA: TGTGCCAGCTCACCACCCGCAGGGCAAGAGACCCAGTACTTC